This T cell receptor beta chain was obtained from a study of T-cell memory formation after mild COVID-19. This clonotype was picked up a small number of times. TCRdb re-called the 5' RACE reads through MiXCR, storing one row per CDR3 protein. This sample has about 240,000 distinct CDR3 sequences; roughly 9.4% occur once, and the top ten carry roughly a fifth. The CDR3 covers 12 residues. Trimming left V 5 bases short and J 2 bases short, with 6 bases between. The chain couples TRBV12-3 or TRBV12-4 to TRBJ2-5; the D gene is possibly TRBD2 (5 bases). The sequencing sample was made of PBMCs or a T cell subset sorted from them (not recorded which). This receptor was obtained from a man younger than 30 who had mild COVID-19 (a few samples of this study predate the infection). Cell type and time point are not known. The CDR3 loop reads CASSRRQETQYF. CDR3 nucleotides: TGTGCCAGCAGTCGGAGGCAAGAGACCCAGTACTTC.